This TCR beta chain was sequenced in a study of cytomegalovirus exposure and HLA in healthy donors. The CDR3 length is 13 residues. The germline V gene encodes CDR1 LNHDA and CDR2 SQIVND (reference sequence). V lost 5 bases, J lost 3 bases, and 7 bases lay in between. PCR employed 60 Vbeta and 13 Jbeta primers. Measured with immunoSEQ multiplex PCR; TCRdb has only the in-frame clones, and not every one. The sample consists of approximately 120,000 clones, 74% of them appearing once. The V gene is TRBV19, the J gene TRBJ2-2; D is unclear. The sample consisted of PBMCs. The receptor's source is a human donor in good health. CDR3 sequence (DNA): TGTGCCAGTAGTGTCATGTACACCGGGGAGCTGTTTTTT. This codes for CASSVMYTGELFF.